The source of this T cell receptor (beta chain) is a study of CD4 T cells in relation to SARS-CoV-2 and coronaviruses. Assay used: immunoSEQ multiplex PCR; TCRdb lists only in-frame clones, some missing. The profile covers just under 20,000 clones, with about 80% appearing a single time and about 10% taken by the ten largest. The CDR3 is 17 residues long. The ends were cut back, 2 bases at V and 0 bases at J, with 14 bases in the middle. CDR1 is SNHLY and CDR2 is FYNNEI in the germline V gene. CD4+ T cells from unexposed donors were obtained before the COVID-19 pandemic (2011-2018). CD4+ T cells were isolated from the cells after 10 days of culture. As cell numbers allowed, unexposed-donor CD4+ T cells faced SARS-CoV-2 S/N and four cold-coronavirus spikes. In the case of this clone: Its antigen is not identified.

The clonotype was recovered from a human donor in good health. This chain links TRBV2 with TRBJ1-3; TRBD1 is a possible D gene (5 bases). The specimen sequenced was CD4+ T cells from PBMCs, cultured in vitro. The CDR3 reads CASSESRDSTSGNTIYF. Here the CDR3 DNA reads TGTGCCAGCAGTGAATCCCGCGACAGTACCTCTGGAAACACCATATATTTT. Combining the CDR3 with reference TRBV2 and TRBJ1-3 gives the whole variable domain EPEVTQTPSHQVTQMGQEVILRCVPISNHLYFYWYRQILGQKVEFLVSFYNNEISEKSEIFDDQFSVERPDGSNFTLKIRSTKLEDSAMYFCASSESRDSTSGNTIYFGEGSWLTVV.